The next 6 T cell receptor beta chains were all read from a single sample in a study of shared clonotypes between healthy human individuals. TCRdb's table, derived via immunoSEQ multiplex PCR, lists solely in-frame clones and lacks some. The data show 2 million or so clones, 95% seen once. Material for sequencing was naive CD4+ T cells sorted from blood. As for subset: CD45RA+ positively selected. Source of these receptors: a man aged 18 to 30 in good health.

V and J are TRBV7-9 and TRBJ2-5, with D possibly being TRBD1 (5 bases). CDR1 and CDR2 (germline): SEHNR, FQNEAQ (reference sequence). Trimming left V 5 bases short and J 5 bases short, with 15 bases between. The CDR3 has 14 residues. CDR3 residues: CASSLYSGWETQYF. CDR3 sequence (DNA): TGTGCCAGCAGCCTCTATTCAGGGTGGGAGACCCAGTACTTC.

A single count supports this clone. This rearrangement joins TRBV5-4 to TRBJ2-7; 8 positions match TRBD2. V dropped 0 bases and J dropped 6; count of bases not matched to a gene: 8. Germline V gene lookup returns CDR1 SGHNT and CDR2 YYREEE (reference sequence). This CDR3 is built from 15 residues. CDR3 residues: CASSLAGGPVSEQYF. CDR3 sequence (DNA): TGTGCCAGCAGCTTGGCGGGAGGGCCTGTTAGCGAGCAGTACTTC.

Details on this clone: Other nucleotide sequences from this sample produce the same CDR3. The chain combines TRBV18 with TRBJ1-1; weak D call: TRBD1 (5 bases). The CDR3 is 13 amino acids. CDR1 and CDR2 from the germline V gene are KGHSH and LQKENI. Trimming removed 4 bases at V and 5 bases at J, with 11 bases between. The CDR3 sequence: CASSRGEGTEAFF. For the CDR3, the DNA is TGTGCCAGCTCACGTGGCGAGGGGACTGAAGCTTTCTTT.

The V and J genes are TRBV6-4 and TRBJ2-3, with TRBD2 matching 14 bases. This CDR3 is 16 amino acids long. J was trimmed by 8 bases and V by 4 bases; bases with no gene match: 8. CDR1 and CDR2 (germline): MRHNA, SNTAGT. CDR3 coding DNA: TGTGCCAGCAGTGCAGGGACTAGCGGGAGTGGCGGTACGCAGTATTTT. Protein product: CASSAGTSGSGGTQYF.

The chain uses TRBV6-6 and TRBJ2-7; D possibly corresponds to TRBD2 (6 bases). From germline, CDR1 is MNHNY and CDR2 SVGAGI (reference sequence). V shed 6 bases and J shed 1 base, with 16 bases lying between them. The CDR3 sequence is 15 residues long. The CDR3 protein is CASSHTAGKSYEQYF. The CDR3, as DNA: TGTGCCAGCAGCCATACGGCGGGAAAATCCTACGAGCAGTACTTC.

As to this clone: Being one base from a much bigger clone, this may be a read error. The V call is TRBV30, the J call TRBJ1-1; 10 nucleotides align to TRBD1. The CDR3 totals 15 residues. Germline values: CDR1 GTSNPN, CDR2 SVGIG (reference sequence). V shed 5 bases, J shed 5 bases, and the junction held 11 bases outside the gene matches. The CDR3 coding sequence is TGTGCCTGGCGCCGGCTCGACAGGGGGCGGACTGAAGCTTTCTTT. Translating it yields CAWRRLDRGRTEAFF.